This TCR delta chain was captured by sequencing in a study of Vδ1+ human thymocytes. Sequences come from RNA converted to cDNA by reverse transcription. Multiplex PCR used pooled V-gene forward primers and a constant-region reverse primer to amplify CDR3s. TCRdb re-analyzed the multiplex PCR reads via CATT. Of about 25,000 delta-chain clones in the sample, 7.4% are singletons; the top ten hold about 1%. The study's findings and limits: Thymic TRG and TRD repertoires appeared highly polyclonal, with Gaussian CDR3 length distributions. Bulk repertoire data may be misinterpreted because of unexpected Vdelta2 sequences.

Concerning this clone itself: Its cognate antigen is unknown. At one end the junction does not follow the germline gene, possibly because of a read error.

Germline CDR1 and CDR2: TSWWSYY and QGS. This CDR3 is 17 amino acids long. The sample was Vdelta1+ gamma-delta thymocytes from the thymus. Subset: FACS-sorted CD3+ TCRalphabeta- TCRVdelta1+ TCRVdelta2- thymocytes. The clonotype comes from a girl under two years old who had congenital heart surgery. The chain is built from TRDV1 and TRDJ1; perhaps D is TRDD2 or TRDD3 (6 bases each). In DNA form, the CDR3 reads TGTGCTCCTGGGGAACTACTTGGCCTTCCGGGGACCGATAAACTCATCTTT. This translates into CAPGELLGLPGTDKLIF.